The T cell receptor beta chain described here comes from a study of Ad26.COV2.S vaccination and SARS-CoV-2 variants. General study findings and limits: Recipients of either vaccine or placebo displayed similar breadth of non-spike TCRs. Substantial post-vaccination breadth of spike-specific CD8+ and CD4+ T cell responses was reported.

Some clones are missing from TCRdb's copy, which holds only in-frame ones; the method was immunoSEQ multiplex PCR. The table shows about 450,000 clones, with about 91% occurring only once. As for this clone: Its antigen is undetermined.

V was trimmed by 5 bases and J by 10 bases, leaving 15 bases between them. This CDR3 has 14 residues. The germline V gene has CDR1 MNHEY and CDR2 SMNVEV (reference sequence). The treatment denotes: some 20 received Ad26.COV2.S at low or high dose, single or two shots; about 5 received placebo; per-sample allocation not given. It was on day 63 after the first vaccine or placebo injection that samples were taken. Whoever gave the sample was an adult aged 18-55 years in Boston. The chain combines TRBV27 with TRBJ1-6, with D unclear. This receptor was identified in a person aged 18 to 65 who received the Ad26.COV2.S COVID-19 vaccine or a placebo. The source was peripheral blood, collected in a trial of Ad26.COV2.S vaccine versus placebo. Here the CDR3 reads CASSIRVFGSPLHF. For the CDR3, the DNA is TGTGCCAGCAGTATACGGGTTTTCGGATCACCCCTCCACTTT.